What follows describes a single TCR beta chain. Assay: immunoSEQ multiplex PCR; the TCRdb copy retains only in-frame clones and omits some. Here the sample spans about 31,000 clones, approximately 89% being singletons. V lost 4 bases, J lost 7 bases, and 13 bases lay in between. Germline V gene sequence: CDR1 LGHDT, CDR2 YNNKEL (reference sequence). CDR3 length: 14 residues. The sample comes from a study of PD-1 and CTLA-4 blockade in melanoma. Sequences were derived from CD8+ T cells from peripheral blood, sampled from a patient given anti-PD-1 treatment. The chain recombines TRBV3-1 (or the pseudogene TRBV3-2) with TRBJ1-4; D is unclear. This receptor was taken from a human donor with melanoma. The CDR3 region is CASSPDGKGEKLFF. As DNA, the CDR3 is TGTGCCAGCAGCCCTGACGGTAAGGGTGAAAAACTGTTTTTT.